A selection of T cell receptor beta chains follows, all from one sample in a study of T cell responses to AZD1222 COVID-19 vaccine. Libraries were prepared by immunoSEQ multiplex PCR; TCRdb keeps only in-frame clonotypes and omits some of them. The data contain tens of thousands of clones, 65% to 85% of them seen just once; the ten biggest clones take up roughly 27%. The sample was peripheral blood, taken on day 0 of AZD1222 vaccination. These TCRs come from an adult in good health. CDR3s include the opening cysteine and the closing phenylalanine or tryptophan. D genes are given only for firm matches. The size entry is marked missing in some rows and otherwise reads once, few, many or a size class.

clone_size j_call d_call v_call cdr3_aa cdr3_nt
- TRBJ2-7 - TRBV11-2 CASSLAVDEQYF TGTGCCAGCAGCTTAGCCGTTGACGAGCAGTACTTC
- TRBJ1-1 - TRBV5-5 CASSLEGGTLDTEAFF TGTGCCAGCAGCTTGGAGGGGGGGACGTTGGACACTGAAGCTTTCTTT
few TRBJ1-5 - TRBV24-1 CATSDSSEPNQPQHF TGTGCCACCAGTGATTCTTCAGAACCCAATCAGCCCCAGCATTTT
once TRBJ1-2 TRBD1 TRBV6-5 CASRWTGGAEGGYTF TGTGCCAGCAGGTGGACAGGGGGCGCTGAAGGTGGCTACACCTTC
- TRBJ1-2 - TRBV11-3 CASSLGLREYGYTF TGTGCCAGCAGCTTAGGCTTACGGGAGTATGGCTACACCTTC
- TRBJ2-7 - TRBV7-3 CASSLTPTYEQYF TGTGCCAGCAGCTTAACCCCGACCTACGAGCAGTACTTC
- TRBJ1-3 - TRBV2 CASRRQVSPGNTIYF TGTGCCAGCAGGAGACAGGTATCCCCTGGAAACACCATATATTTT
- TRBJ1-1 - TRBV5-1 CASSLEGGLGTEAFF TGCGCCAGCAGCTTGGAGGGGGGATTAGGCACTGAAGCTTTCTTT
once TRBJ2-1 TRBD2 TRBV7-8 CASSKLTSGRADEQFF TGTGCCAGCAGCAAACTCACTAGCGGGAGGGCGGATGAGCAGTTCTTC
- TRBJ1-6 TRBD1 TRBV7-2 CASSLVWDRGSGYNSPLHF TGTGCCAGCAGCTTAGTGTGGGACAGGGGGTCTGGCTATAATTCACCCCTCCACTTT
- TRBJ1-2 TRBD1 TRBV7-6 CASSLDRATNYGYTF TGTGCCAGCAGCCTCGACAGGGCCACTAACTATGGCTACACCTTC
- TRBJ2-1 - TRBV5-8 CASSLGGGINEQFF TGTGCCAGCAGCTTGGGTGGCGGAATCAATGAGCAGTTCTTC
medium-sized TRBJ2-5 TRBD1 TRBV19 CATRRGTGAQETQYF TGTGCCACCCGCCGAGGGACAGGGGCACAAGAGACCCAGTACTTC
- TRBJ1-6 - TRBV11-2 CASSLTGSPLHF TGTGCCAGCAGCTTAACAGGGTCACCCCTCCACTTT
- TRBJ1-2 TRBD1 TRBV4-2 CASSPPGQNYGYTF TGTGCCAGCAGCCCACCGGGACAGAACTATGGCTACACCTTC
- TRBJ2-2 - TRBV7-2 CASSLGQAGELFF TGTGCCAGCAGCTTAGGACAGGCCGGGGAGCTGTTTTTT
- TRBJ2-7 - TRBV5-1 CASSLATGEGYEQYF TGCGCCAGCAGCCTAGCGACAGGGGAGGGCTACGAGCAGTACTTC
- TRBJ1-2 - TRBV27 CAVKKVQGGGYTF TGTGCTGTTAAGAAAGTGCAGGGCGGCGGCTACACCTTC
- TRBJ2-2 - TRBV18 CASSPGGRPNTGELFF TGTGCCAGCTCACCAGGTGGGAGACCTAACACCGGGGAGCTGTTTTTT
- TRBJ1-2 - TRBV5-1 CASSLDWGSNYGYTF TGCGCCAGCAGCTTGGATTGGGGATCTAACTATGGCTACACCTTC
few TRBJ1-6 - TRBV3-1/TRBV3-2 CASSQRVSPLHF TGTGCCAGCAGCCAACGGGTTTCACCCCTCCACTTT
- TRBJ2-1 - TRBV5-4 CASSFDYNEQFF TGTGCCAGCAGCTTTGACTACAATGAGCAGTTCTTC
- TRBJ1-2 - TRBV30 CAWSVLRGVNNYGYTF TGTGCCTGGAGTGTACTCCGAGGGGTAAATAACTATGGCTACACCTTC
- TRBJ2-2 - TRBV6-5 CASKEAGTVGELFF TGTGCCAGCAAGGAGGCCGGGACTGTCGGGGAGCTGTTTTTT
- TRBJ2-2 TRBD2 TRBV7-7 CASSSTSGSAGELFF TGTGCCAGCAGCTCCACTAGCGGGAGCGCCGGGGAGCTGTTTTTT
once TRBJ2-2 TRBD1 TRBV6-1 CASSEEGRGKLFF TGTGCCAGCAGTGAAGAGGGCAGGGGGAAGCTGTTTTTT
- TRBJ2-1 TRBD2 TRBV27 CASSGGTSGRREQFF TGTGCCAGCAGTGGGGGGACTAGCGGGAGAAGGGAGCAGTTCTTC
- TRBJ1-6 - TRBV9 CASGPPGFGSPLHF TGTGCCAGCGGGCCCCCAGGCTTTGGATCACCCCTCCACTTT
- TRBJ1-5 TRBD1 TRBV6-2/TRBV6-3 CASSQGTGYQPQHF TGTGCCAGCAGTCAAGGGACAGGGTATCAGCCCCAGCATTTT
few TRBJ2-3 - TRBV9 CASSPGHSPSTDTQYF TGTGCCAGCAGCCCTGGACACAGCCCTAGCACAGATACGCAGTATTTT
- TRBJ1-2 - TRBV4-1 CASSQDPYTGQGYGYTF TGCGCCAGCAGCCAAGATCCCTACACTGGCCAGGGCTATGGCTACACCTTC
- TRBJ2-3 - TRBV13 CASNKQSTDTQYF TGTGCCAGCAACAAACAGAGCACAGATACGCAGTATTTT
- TRBJ1-1 TRBD1 TRBV7-3 CASSQGAGEAFF TGTGCCAGCAGCCAGGGGGCAGGTGAAGCTTTCTTT
- TRBJ1-1 - TRBV20-1 CSPTPNAEAFF TGCAGTCCAACCCCTAACGCTGAAGCTTTCTTT
once TRBJ1-1 - TRBV18 CASSPPRAGVKDTEAFF TGTGCCAGCTCACCACCGAGGGCAGGGGTCAAGGACACTGAAGCTTTCTTT
few TRBJ2-3 - TRBV5-4 CASSLDFTDTQYF TGTGCCAGCAGCTTAGACTTCACAGATACGCAGTATTTT
- TRBJ2-2 TRBD2 TRBV2 CASRETSGEGTGELFF TGTGCCAGCAGAGAAACTAGCGGAGAGGGGACCGGGGAGCTGTTTTTT
- TRBJ2-1 - TRBV12-5 CASGLGAGTLNDGQFF TGTGCTAGTGGTTTGGGAGCCGGGACTCTCAATGATGGGCAGTTCTTC
- TRBJ2-2 - TRBV5-6 CASSFMGPTSTGELFF TGTGCCAGCAGCTTCATGGGACCAACGAGCACCGGGGAGCTGTTTTTT
- TRBJ2-7 - TRBV28 CASSLINEQYF TGTGCCAGCAGTTTAATCAACGAGCAGTACTTC
once TRBJ1-1 - TRBV28 CASRRDGELSEAFF TGTGCCAGCAGACGGGACGGGGAGCTATCTGAAGCTTTCTTT
- TRBJ2-2 - TRBV28 CASSGGRWTGTGELFF TGTGCCAGCAGCGGTGGGAGATGGACCGGCACCGGGGAGCTGTTTTTT